The next 22 T cell receptor beta chains were all read from a single sample in a study of T cells in Graves' hyperthyroidism and ophthalmopathy. The investigators amplified TCR beta CDR3 regions from RNA transcripts. Using the HTBI primer set, a first-round RT-PCR was run on the TCR CDR3. TCRdb redid the calling of the multiplex PCR reads with MiXCR, one entry per CDR3 protein. The table shows 480,000 or so distinct CDR3 sequences, with over 35% occurring only once. Input material: peripheral blood or thyroid tissue (not recorded which). The receptors derive from an adult woman with Graves' disease, either hyperthyroidism or ophthalmopathy (not recorded which).

This clonotype was counted between two and nine times. The CDR3 reads CSARWDRDTEAFF. The CDR3 DNA reads as TGCAGTGCTAGATGGGACAGGGACACTGAAGCTTTCTTT. The rearrangement joins TRBV20-1 to TRBJ1-1; 9 nucleotides match TRBD1. Germline CDR1 is DFQATT and CDR2 is SNEGSKA (reference sequence). This CDR3 region has 13 residues. V lost 2 bases and J lost 3; bases outside the gene matches: 1.

A few counts support this clonotype. The chain uses TRBV20-1 and TRBJ2-5; the D gene could be TRBD1 or TRBD2 (5 bases each). With 7 bases removed from V and 5 bases from J, the gap between germline ends came to 14 bases. CDR3 size: 12 residues. Germline V gene lookup returns CDR1 DFQATT and CDR2 SNEGSKA (reference sequence). CDR3: CSGQGRGETQYF. DNA for the CDR3: TGCAGTGGGCAGGGACGAGGGGAGACCCAGTACTTC.

This clonotype was observed a handful of times. The rearrangement links TRBV2 to TRBJ1-5; 9 bases map to TRBD1. The CDR3 contains 14 residues. Germline-derived CDR1 and CDR2 are SNHLY and FYNNEI. J lost 4 bases, V lost 8 bases, and 6 bases had no gene match. The CDR3 reads CASGGQGQNQPQHF. The CDR3 DNA follows: TGTGCCAGCGGAGGACAGGGGCAAAATCAGCCCCAGCATTTT.

This clonotype was seen more than once but under ten times. V and J are TRBV7-3 and TRBJ2-2; no firm D call. Germline V gives CDR1 SGHTA, CDR2 FQGTGA. V lost 2 bases and J 4 bases, leaving 8 bases between the germline ends. This CDR3 has 14 amino acids. The CDR3 bases are TGTGCCAGCAGCTTACCTGACGGCACCGGGGAGCTGTTTTTT. Translation gives CASSLPDGTGELFF.

This chain joins TRBV7-2 and TRBJ2-7; D ambiguous. This CDR3 is built from 14 residues. Germline V lookup: CDR1 SGHTA, CDR2 FQGNSA. Trimming pared 3 bases from V and 1 base from J, leaving 10 bases between. CDR3 nucleotide sequence: TGTGCCAGCAGCTTCCCAGGCCTTTCCTACGAGCAGTACTTC. Translating gives CASSFPGLSYEQYF. The variable domain in full, completed from reference TRBV7-2 and TRBJ2-7, reads GAGVSQSPSNKVTEKGKDVELRCDPISGHTALYWYRQSLGQGLEFLIYFQGNSAPDKSGLPSDRFSAERTGGSVSTLTIQRTQQEDSAVYLCASSFPGLSYEQYFGPGTRLTVT.

J is TRBJ1-3 and V is TRBV14; D is uncertain. The CDR3 length is 13 residues. Germline V gene lookup returns CDR1 SGHDN and CDR2 FVKESK. V lost 3 bases and J lost 4, with 7 bases in between. The CDR3 loop is CASSHLPGNTIYF. CDR3 nucleotide sequence: TGTGCCAGCAGCCATCTCCCAGGAAACACCATATATTTT.

This clonotype was picked up many times. V gene TRBV4-2 combines with J gene TRBJ2-5, with D hard to call. The V end was cut by 0 bases, the J end by 5 bases, with 7 bases between. Germline V gene data show CDR1 as LGHNA and CDR2 as YNFKEQ. CDR3 length equals 13 residues. The DNA for the CDR3 is TGTGCCAGCAGCCAAGAGCTCTGGGAGACCCAGTACTTC. Translation gives CASSQELWETQYF.

Remarks on this clonotype: The CDR3 ends on some other residue instead of the conserved phenylalanine or tryptophan, so this is likely a read error. The J gene is TRBJ2-7, the V gene TRBV5-1; no clear D. Between the trimmed V and J ends, which lost 0 bases and 3 bases, there was a span of 19 bases. There are 17 residues in the CDR3. Germline CDR1 and CDR2: SGHRS and YFSETQ. CDR3 bases: TGCGCCAGCAGCTTGGATCCAGCCCCCGGTGGAAACTACGAGCAGTACCTC. Translation gives CASSLDPAPGGNYEQYL.

In this sample, this clonotype turned up many times. The V call is TRBV16, the J call TRBJ1-3; D not certain. Trimming shortened V by 0 bases and J by 0 bases, and 6 bases separated the two germline ends. This CDR3 spans 15 amino acids. CDR1 is KGHSY and CDR2 is FQNENV in the germline V gene. The CDR3: CASSQSPISGNTIYF. CDR3 coding DNA: TGTGCCAGCAGCCAATCTCCGATCTCTGGAAACACCATATATTTT.

The count of this clonotype is one. This may be a read error: a much more frequent sequence differs by one nucleotide. This chain joins TRBV20-1 and TRBJ2-7; 10 nucleotides line up with TRBD1. The CDR3 contains 13 residues. The V gene's germline CDR1 is DFQATT and CDR2 SNEGSKA (reference sequence). The CDR3 sequence: CSATGQGNYEQCF. Here the CDR3 DNA reads TGCAGTGCAACGGGACAGGGGAACTACGAGCAGTGCTTC.

V and J are TRBV9 and TRBJ2-3; D unresolved. CDR1 is SGDLS and CDR2 is YYNGEE in the germline V gene. CDR3 length: 15 amino acids. V was trimmed by 0 bases and J by 5 bases, leaving 13 bases between them. The CDR3 reads CASSVEASQRDTQYF. The CDR3 nucleotides are TGTGCCAGCAGCGTAGAGGCCTCCCAACGAGATACGCAGTATTTT.

The chain employs TRBV27 and TRBJ2-2, with 10 bases aligning to TRBD2. Trimming took 2 bases from V and 7 from J; bases not matched to a gene: 4. CDR3 length equals 15 residues. Germline values: CDR1 MNHEY, CDR2 SMNVEV (reference sequence). The CDR3 DNA is TGTGCCAGCAGTTTAACACTAGCGGGATTCGGGGAGCTGTTTTTT. Protein: CASSLTLAGFGELFF.

The chain is built from TRBV4-3 and TRBJ2-7; D is possibly TRBD2 (5 bases). The CDR3 contains 16 residues. The ends were cut back, 4 bases at V and 3 bases at J, with 19 bases in the middle. Germline values: CDR1 LGHNA, CDR2 YSLEER. The CDR3 is CASSRDFGLAVYEQYF. DNA for the CDR3: TGCGCCAGCAGCCGAGATTTCGGCCTAGCAGTCTACGAGCAGTACTTC.

Only a few counts were recorded for this clonotype. V is TRBV5-1 and J is TRBJ2-7, with D perhaps assigned TRBD1 or TRBD2 (6 bases each). The length of the CDR3 is 16 residues. Per the germline V gene, CDR1 is SGHRS and CDR2 is YFSETQ. V lost 0 bases and J 0 bases, leaving 13 bases between the germline ends. DNA of the CDR3: TGCGCCAGCAGCTTGGGTACGGGGGCCGCCTCCTACGAGCAGTACTTC. It specifies CASSLGTGAASYEQYF.

This clonotype appeared many times. The CDR3 coding sequence is TGTGCCAGCAGCGGGACCGTGGGACTAGCGGGAGAGACCCAGTACTTC. Encoded protein: CASSGTVGLAGETQYF. The V call is TRBV9, the J call TRBJ2-5; 12 positions match TRBD2. The CDR3 is made up of 16 amino acids. The V gene's germline CDR1 is SGDLS and CDR2 YYNGEE. Trimming cost V 3 bases and J 4 bases; bases outside gene matches: 7.

This clonotype was seen a handful of times. The CDR3 protein is CASSLPGGAWQYF. CDR3 bases: TGTGCCAGCAGCTTACCAGGGGGCGCGTGGCAGTACTTC. This chain links TRBV7-2 with TRBJ2-7, with 8 bases fitting TRBD1. V lost 2 bases, J lost 9 bases, and 6 bases stayed unmatched. Germline V CDR1 and CDR2: SGHTA, FQGNSA. CDR3 size: 13 residues.

As for this clonotype: A much bigger clone sits one base away, suggesting this may be a read error. The chain combines TRBV6-1 with TRBJ1-2; D unclear. Germline V lookup: CDR1 MNHNS, CDR2 SASEGT. Trimming took off 10 bases at V and 0 bases at J, with 24 bases between the two ends. The length of the CDR3 is 17 residues. CDR3 in amino acids: CANRLRRQPEANYGYTF. The CDR3 DNA is TGTGCCAACAGATTACGGAGGCAGCCTGAAGCTAACTATGGCTACACCTTC.

This clonotype occurred a few times. The J gene is TRBJ2-2, the V gene TRBV5-4; D may be TRBD1 or TRBD2 (5 bases each). The CDR3 contains 16 residues. V lost 1 base to trimming and J lost 1 base, with 11 bases between them. The germline V gene encodes CDR1 SGHNT and CDR2 YYREEE (reference sequence). CDR3: CASSLSGHGNTGELFF. CDR3 nucleotide sequence: TGTGCCAGCAGCTTGTCGGGGCACGGGAACACCGGGGAGCTGTTTTTT.

The chain recombines TRBV7-9 with TRBJ2-6; D is possibly TRBD1 (6 bases). V lost 5 bases, J lost 2 bases, and 19 bases lay in between. The V gene's germline CDR1 is SEHNR and CDR2 FQNEAQ (reference sequence). The CDR3 has 18 amino acids. CDR3 coding DNA: TGTGCCAGCAGCCGATGGGGAGACAGGACTGCTGGGGCCAACGTCCTGACTTTC. Translation gives CASSRWGDRTAGANVLTF.

This clonotype came up a few times. The chain employs TRBV10-3 and TRBJ1-1; the D is unclear. CDR3 length: 14 residues. The germline V gene has CDR1 ENHRY and CDR2 SYGVKD. The V end was cut by 6 bases, the J end by 3 bases, with 14 bases between. CDR3 nucleotide sequence: TGTGCCATCAGACCGACAATTTTGGACACTGAAGCTTTCTTT. Its translation is CAIRPTILDTEAFF.

There are many counts of this clonotype. The chain is built from TRBV6-6 and TRBJ1-4, with D perhaps matching TRBD1 (5 bases). The CDR3 has 14 amino acids. Germline V CDR1 and CDR2: MNHNY, SVGAGI (reference sequence). V lost 2 bases to trimming and J lost 6 bases, with 10 bases between them. The CDR3 is CASSYGRADEKLFF. The CDR3 DNA reads as TGTGCCAGCAGTTACGGCAGGGCCGATGAAAAACTGTTTTTT.

This chain connects TRBV28 to TRBJ1-2; weak D call: TRBD1 (6 bases). The CDR3 is 14 amino acids. The germline CDR1 and CDR2 sequences are MDHEN and SYDVKM. V shed 2 bases and J shed 8 bases, with 15 bases lying between them. CDR3 sequence reads: CASSLTLGAEGYTF. The CDR3 bases are TGTGCCAGCAGTTTAACACTGGGGGCGGAAGGCTACACCTTC.